One and the same sample provided the 15 T cell receptor beta chains below, sequenced in a study of beta chain features in type 1 diabetes. cDNA synthesis used the whole RNA isolate, giving expressed TCRB sequences. The assay was immunoSEQ multiplex PCR, and TCRdb's table has in-frame clones only and misses some. The sample records about 300,000 clones, roughly 12% being singletons. General study results and limits: Shorter TCRB CDR3s, moderately but significantly so, marked every one of the four CD4+ subsets in Type 1 diabetes patients.

No antigen is known for these receptors. The sample comprised naive CD4+ T cells from blood. These receptor sequences come from a woman aged 18-35 years with type 1 diabetes.

This clone turned up a few times. The chain links TRBV9 to TRBJ2-3; no firm D call. This CDR3 is built from 12 residues. The ends were cut back, 4 bases at V and 6 bases at J, with 9 bases in the middle. Germline V CDR1 and CDR2: SGDLS, YYNGEE. The CDR3 loop reads CASSLSSDTQYF. The CDR3 DNA sequence: TGTGCCAGCAGCCTATCGTCTGATACGCAGTATTTT.

The chain uses TRBV5-4 and TRBJ1-1, with unresolved D. In germline, CDR1 is SGHNT, CDR2 YYREEE (reference sequence). The CDR3 is made up of 15 amino acids. V lost 0 bases and J 1 base, leaving 10 bases between the germline ends. CDR3 bases: TGTGCCAGCAGCTTGGCCCCAGGAGGGAACACTGAAGCTTTCTTT. This translates into CASSLAPGGNTEAFF.

V gene TRBV5-4 combines with J gene TRBJ2-2, with 12 bases fitting TRBD2. CDR1 SGHNT and CDR2 YYREEE come from the germline V gene (reference sequence). The junction had 3 bases not matched to a gene; V was cut back by 0 bases and J by 6 bases. The CDR3 sequence is 16 residues long. DNA of the CDR3: TGTGCCAGCAGCTTGGGCCGGACTAGCGGGGCCGGGGAGCTGTTTTTT. This codes for CASSLGRTSGAGELFF.

The J gene is TRBJ2-7, the V gene TRBV5-6; 8 bases line up with TRBD2. Trimming took 2 bases from V and 7 from J; bases not matched to a gene: 11. The CDR3 is 15 amino acids. The germline V gene has CDR1 SGHDT and CDR2 YYEEEE. The CDR3 DNA is TGTGCCAGCAGCTTCTTAGCGGGGAATCGTAAAGAGCAGTACGTC. Residues: CASSFLAGNRKEQYV.

The V gene is TRBV15, the J gene TRBJ1-2, with D perhaps matching TRBD1 (5 bases). The length of the CDR3 is 14 residues. CDR1 and CDR2 (germline): LNHNV, YYDKDF (reference sequence). Trimming cost V 1 base and J 2 bases, with 8 bases left between them. The CDR3 DNA sequence: TGTGCCACCAGCAGAGCGGCAGGGAACTATGGCTACACCTTC. This sequence encodes CATSRAAGNYGYTF.

J is TRBJ1-1 and V is TRBV5-1; D is uncertain. The length of the CDR3 is 14 residues. Trimming removed 4 bases from V and 2 bases from J, with 12 bases in between. CDR1 and CDR2 from the germline V gene are SGHRS and YFSETQ. CDR3 DNA: TGCGCCAGCAGCCCCCCGTCGGTTAACACTGAAGCTTTCTTT. It yields the protein CASSPPSVNTEAFF.

Only a few counts were recorded for this clone. V gene TRBV30 combines with J gene TRBJ2-4; D perhaps matches TRBD2 (5 bases). Per the germline V gene, CDR1 is GTSNPN and CDR2 is SVGIG (reference sequence). This CDR3 spans 17 amino acids. V dropped 3 bases and J dropped 1 base, with 19 bases sitting between them. The chain's CDR3 is CAWSVSRTPRAKNIQYF. The CDR3 nucleotides are TGTGCCTGGAGCGTCAGCCGGACTCCTCGGGCCAAAAACATTCAGTACTTC.

V usage is TRBV7-9 and J usage is TRBJ2-3, with D possibly being TRBD2 (6 bases). With 3 bases removed from V and 14 bases from J, the gap between germline ends came to 9 bases. Germline V CDR1 and CDR2: SEHNR, FQNEAQ (reference sequence). The CDR3 has 10 amino acids. CDR3 bases: TGTGCCAGCAGCTTTATGGAGGGGTATTTT. It codes for CASSFMEGYF.

This chain uses TRBV29-1 with TRBJ2-3, with 10 bases aligning to TRBD2. The trim removed 4 bases at V and 4 bases at J, leaving 11 bases unmatched. The V gene's germline CDR1 is SQVTM and CDR2 ANQGSEA. The CDR3 has 16 residues. The CDR3 sequence: CSVAVGTSGKADTQYF. In DNA, the CDR3 is TGCAGCGTTGCGGTTGGAACTAGCGGGAAGGCAGATACGCAGTATTTT.

This clone showed up just a few times. V usage is TRBV14 and J usage is TRBJ2-6, with a possible D match to TRBD1 (7 bases). Trimming shortened V by 1 base and J by 0 bases, and 19 bases separated the two germline ends. The CDR3 contains 20 residues. The germline V gene encodes CDR1 SGHDN and CDR2 FVKESK. The CDR3 protein is CASSQGLRQGGISGANVLTF. CDR3 DNA: TGTGCCAGCAGCCAAGGGCTGAGGCAGGGGGGAATCTCTGGGGCCAACGTCCTGACTTTC.

The chain uses TRBV9 and TRBJ2-7, with 9 bases aligning to TRBD2. Germline-derived CDR1 and CDR2 are SGDLS and YYNGEE. J lost 3 bases, V lost 3 bases, and 1 base had no gene match. The CDR3 is 13 amino acids. CDR3: CASSGSGGYEQYF. The CDR3 DNA sequence: TGTGCCAGCAGCGGTAGCGGGGGCTACGAGCAGTACTTC.

The chain is built from TRBV25-1 and TRBJ1-1, with 11 nucleotides matching TRBD1. Trimming cost V 4 bases and J 8 bases; bases outside gene matches: 6. Germline CDR1 is MGHDK and CDR2 is SYGVNS. CDR3 length: 14 amino acids. CDR3 in amino acids: CASSGRDRGNEAFF. CDR3 sequence (DNA): TGTGCCAGCAGTGGCCGGGACAGGGGGAACGAAGCTTTCTTT.

This clone was recorded a few times. This chain links TRBV7-2 with TRBJ2-7; 10 bases match TRBD1. CDR1 is SGHTA and CDR2 is FQGNSA in the germline V gene. The CDR3 extends over 14 amino acids. Losses at the gene ends were 5 bases for V and 4 bases for J; bases not matched to a gene: 5. CDR3 loop: CASSPRQGAYEQYV. In DNA, the CDR3 is TGTGCCAGCAGCCCCCGACAGGGGGCATACGAGCAGTACGTC.

The gene calls are TRBV29-1 and TRBJ1-2; 7 bases are shared with TRBD1. CDR1 and CDR2 (germline): SQVTM, ANQGSEA. Losses at the gene ends were 5 bases for V and 8 bases for J; bases not matched to a gene: 5. The CDR3 has 11 residues. CDR3 nucleotide sequence: TGCAGCGTTACGACAGGGAACGGCTACACCTTC. As protein: CSVTTGNGYTF.

This clone came up a few times. In the same sample, other DNA sequences code for this CDR3. The gene calls are TRBV9 and TRBJ1-1; no clear D. V lost 0 bases, J lost 1 base, and 4 bases lay in between. Germline lookup yields CDR1 SGDLS and CDR2 YYNGEE. The CDR3 has 13 amino acids. The CDR3 DNA reads as TGTGCCAGCAGCGTAGCTTCGAACACTGAAGCTTTCTTT. Protein: CASSVASNTEAFF.